Below are 20 T cell receptor beta chains sequenced from a single sample in a study of T cell repertoires in cytomegalovirus infection. MiXCR, applied by TCRdb to the reads, yields one record per CDR3 protein. The data hold about 260,000 distinct CDR3 sequences, with roughly 13% observed a single time. Specimen: PBMCs. These receptors came from a human donor in good health (CMV status not recorded). Some clones in this sample may be carry-over from other donors' samples.

There are many counts of this clonotype. The chain carries TRBV25-1 and TRBJ2-3; no definite D call. Germline V gene data show CDR1 as MGHDK and CDR2 as SYGVNS. The CDR3 totals 13 residues. CDR3: CAIRAGSTDTQYF. CDR3 DNA: TGTGCAATAAGGGCAGGCAGCACAGATACGCAGTATTTT.

This clonotype showed up just a few times. The chain joins TRBV24-1 to TRBJ1-2, with D uncertain. The CDR3 is 11 residues long. CDR1 is KGHDR and CDR2 is SFDVKD in the germline V gene. V gave up 4 bases and J gave up 5 bases, with 4 bases separating them. For the CDR3, the DNA is TGTGCCACCAGTGACTTTTATGGCTACACCTTC. This codes for CATSDFYGYTF.

This chain connects TRBV7-9 to TRBJ2-7; D remains unclear. This CDR3 is built from 16 residues. The germline V gene encodes CDR1 SEHNR and CDR2 FQNEAQ (reference sequence). Trimming took 4 bases from V and 2 from J, leaving 18 bases between them. The CDR3 is CASSSTAVNPAYEQYF. The CDR3 region has the DNA TGTGCCAGCAGCTCGACCGCGGTTAATCCGGCCTACGAGCAGTACTTC.

In this sample, this clonotype turned up many times. The rearrangement joins TRBV12-5 to TRBJ1-3, with TRBD1 as a possible D gene (6 bases). The ends were cut back, 9 bases at V and 0 bases at J, with 9 bases in the middle. Germline CDR1 is LGHNT and CDR2 is FRNRAP. There are 13 residues in the CDR3. CDR3 in amino acids: CASRQASGNTIYF. The CDR3, as DNA: TGTGCTAGCAGACAGGCCTCTGGAAACACCATATATTTT.

This clonotype has at least ten counts. One end of the junction is discordant with germline, which a read error may explain. This chain links TRBV7-2 with TRBJ2-3, with 7 nucleotides matching TRBD2. CDR1 and CDR2 (germline): SGHTA, FQGNSA. The CDR3 covers 14 residues. CDR3 DNA sequence: TGTGCCAGCACCTTAGCGGGCCCCACAGATACGCAGTATTTT. The encoded protein is CASTLAGPTDTQYF.

CDR3 nucleotides: TGTGCCAGCACCTTAGGGGCTAGCGGGAGCCATGAGCAGTTCTTC. The encoded protein is CASTLGASGSHEQFF. The V gene is TRBV9, the J gene TRBJ2-1; 10 bases are shared with TRBD2. The CDR3 runs 15 residues. Germline assignment: CDR1 SGDLS and CDR2 YYNGEE. V was clipped by 6 bases and J by 8 bases; unmatched bases: 11.

At least ten counts were recorded for this clonotype. The chain uses TRBV14 and TRBJ2-7; the D is unclear. The CDR3 contains 13 residues. The germline V gene encodes CDR1 SGHDN and CDR2 FVKESK. V was pared by 1 base and J by 3 bases, with 7 bases between. CDR3 DNA: TGTGCCAGCAGCCAAGCGTCTTTCTACGAGCAGTACTTC. This codes for CASSQASFYEQYF. The whole variable domain, filled in from reference TRBV14 and TRBJ2-7, reads EAGVTQFPSHSVIEKGQTVTLRCDPISGHDNLYWYRRVMGKEIKFLLHFVKESKQDESGMPNNRFLAERTGGTYSTLKVQPAELEDSGVYFCASSQASFYEQYFGPGTRLTVT.

The genes are TRBV29-1 and TRBJ2-3; 13 bases line up with TRBD2. V trimming: 6 bases; J trimming: 14 bases; junction bases outside the gene matches: 11. Germline CDR1 SQVTM, CDR2 ANQGSEA. This CDR3 has 13 residues. CDR3 nucleotides: TGCAGCGTGGCGGGGACTAGCGGGACCCCGGGGTATTTT. Protein: CSVAGTSGTPGYF.

This clonotype came up many times. This rearrangement joins TRBV7-2 to TRBJ1-4; 7 bases map to TRBD1. The CDR3 length is 14 residues. CDR1 and CDR2 (germline): SGHTA, FQGNSA. The trim removed 5 bases at V and 3 bases at J, leaving 3 bases unmatched. CDR3 amino acids: CASSEGQANEKLFF. CDR3 sequence (DNA): TGTGCCAGCAGCGAAGGACAGGCTAATGAAAAACTGTTTTTT.

This clonotype was detected many times. This chain joins TRBV6-1 and TRBJ2-7; TRBD1 is a possible D gene (6 bases). The CDR3 contains 15 residues. The germline V gene encodes CDR1 MNHNS and CDR2 SASEGT. Trimming removed 3 bases at V and 0 bases at J, with 12 bases between. This CDR3 reads CASSEAGTSSYEQYF. The DNA of the CDR3 is TGTGCCAGCAGTGAGGCCGGGACAAGCTCCTACGAGCAGTACTTC.

This clonotype was detected ten times or more. The V call is TRBV7-3, the J call TRBJ2-6; D is perhaps TRBD2 (5 bases). Germline V gene data show CDR1 as SGHTA and CDR2 as FQGTGA. This CDR3 is 18 amino acids long. V shed 2 bases and J shed 0 bases, with 14 bases lying between them. CDR3 in amino acids: CASSLPQTTTSGANVLTF. In nucleotides, the CDR3 is TGTGCCAGCAGCTTACCCCAGACTACGACCTCTGGGGCCAACGTCCTGACTTTC.

The chain is built from TRBV28 and TRBJ1-4; 8 nucleotides line up with TRBD1. The length of the CDR3 is 12 residues. V gave up 9 bases and J gave up 8 bases; unmatched junction bases: 5. Per germline, CDR1 MDHEN and CDR2 SYDVKM. DNA for the CDR3: TGTGCCAGTGGACAGGGTAACGAAAAACTGTTTTTT. As protein: CASGQGNEKLFF. Together with reference TRBV28 and TRBJ1-4, the CDR3 gives the full variable domain: DVKVTQSSRYLVKRTGEKVFLECVQDMDHENMFWYRQDPGLGLRLIYFSYDVKMKEKGDIPEGYSVSREKKERFSLILESASTNQTSMYLCASGQGNEKLFFGSGTQLSVL.

The rearrangement links TRBV4-2 to TRBJ2-7, with D uncertain. V gave up 0 bases and J gave up 6 bases, with 9 bases separating them. Germline-derived CDR1 and CDR2 are LGHNA and YNFKEQ. The CDR3 loop spans 13 amino acids. CDR3 sequence reads: CASSQERWSEQYF. The CDR3 bases are TGTGCCAGCAGCCAAGAGCGGTGGTCCGAGCAGTACTTC.

This chain joins TRBV7-9 and TRBJ1-2; a weak D match, TRBD1 (5 bases). The CDR3 runs to 14 residues. Per the germline V gene, CDR1 is SEHNR and CDR2 is FQNEAQ (reference sequence). Trimming removed 10 bases from V and 2 bases from J, with 17 bases in between. Here the CDR3 DNA reads TGTGCCACCAGAAGGGCCGGGGCGAACTATGGCTACACCTTC. Translating gives CATRRAGANYGYTF. The whole variable domain, remainder taken from reference TRBV7-9 and TRBJ1-2, is DTGVSQNPRHKITKRGQNVTFRCDPISEHNRLYWYRQTLGQGPEFLTYFQNEAQLEKSRLLSDRFSAERPKGSFSTLEIQRTEQGDSAMYLCATRRAGANYGYTFGSGTRLTVV.

This clonotype was found many times. The rearrangement joins TRBV7-2 to TRBJ2-7; 9 bases are a match to TRBD1. The CDR3 extends over 15 amino acids. Losses at the gene ends were 5 bases for V and 5 bases for J; bases not matched to a gene: 10. The germline V gene encodes CDR1 SGHTA and CDR2 FQGNSA. The CDR3 coding sequence is TGTGCCAGCAGCCCCAGGACAGGGGTCATTCACGAGCAGTACTTC. Encoded protein: CASSPRTGVIHEQYF.

This clonotype turned up a few times. This sequence joins TRBV7-9 and TRBJ2-1; D may be TRBD2 (6 bases). The length of the CDR3 is 16 residues. The V gene lost 4 bases and the J gene lost 7 bases, with 20 bases spanning the gap. Looked up from germline, CDR1 is SEHNR and CDR2 is FQNEAQ (reference sequence). As DNA, the CDR3 is TGTGCCAGCAGCTCTCTACTTGGCGGGGCCGGGAATGAGCAGTTCTTC. As protein: CASSSLLGGAGNEQFF.

This clonotype was counted at least ten times. J is TRBJ1-2 and V is TRBV29-1, with D hard to call. Trimming took off 7 bases at V and 6 bases at J, with 12 bases between the two ends. Germline CDR1 and CDR2: SQVTM and ANQGSEA. The length of the CDR3 is 11 residues. The CDR3 DNA is TGCAGCGCGAGGGAGCGGGATGGCTACACCTTC. It yields the protein CSARERDGYTF.

This clonotype was observed many times. The chain joins TRBV7-2 to TRBJ2-5; TRBD2 agrees at 9 bases. CDR3 length equals 16 residues. Trimming took 2 bases from V and 1 from J; bases not matched to a gene: 5. Germline lookup yields CDR1 SGHTA and CDR2 FQGNSA. As DNA, the CDR3 is TGTGCCAGCAGCTTAAACCTAGCGGGATTCCAAGAGACCCAGTACTTC. This translates into CASSLNLAGFQETQYF.

The chain couples TRBV20-1 to TRBJ2-2; weak D call: TRBD2 (6 bases). The V gene's germline CDR1 is DFQATT and CDR2 SNEGSKA (reference sequence). There are 15 residues in the CDR3. The V end lost 6 bases, the J end lost 4 bases, and 18 bases lay between the germline ends. The CDR3, as DNA: TGCAGTGCAGACCTAGCGCCTGGGCTCACCGGGGAGCTGTTTTTT. Translation: CSADLAPGLTGELFF.

The V call is TRBV29-1, the J call TRBJ1-5; D gene uncertain. CDR3 length equals 12 residues. Germline V CDR1 and CDR2: SQVTM, ANQGSEA. The V end was cut by 7 bases, the J end by 3 bases, with 10 bases between. As DNA, the CDR3 is TGCAGCGCGAGGGCGCCCAATCAGCCCCAGCATTTT. It codes for CSARAPNQPQHF.